What follows describes a single TCR beta chain. Its antigen is still unknown. PCR primers comprised 60 Vbeta and 13 Jbeta primers. In the original processing: Approximately 11 million shared chains were among the about 80 million unique TCR beta chains that a later analysis counted. The data were produced by immunoSEQ multiplex PCR, yet TCRdb's version contains in-frame clones alone and is incomplete. The V and J calls and clone size were taken over from that table, and D and trimming were inferred from the DNA. This sample contains 25,000 to 35,000 clones. The data are from a study of cytomegalovirus exposure and HLA in healthy donors. Study-wide results and caveats: Being productive about 87% or about 30% of the time was typical of most TCR beta V segments in an earlier analysis.

Sequencing was performed on PBMCs. This TCR was sampled from a middle-aged man in good health and CMV-seronegative.

DNA of the CDR3: TGTGCCAGCAGTTACGATCTCGGGGGGCGAATCCCGCCAGCTTTCTTT. This codes for CASSYDLGGRIPPAFF. This sequence joins TRBV6-6 and TRBJ1-1; D possibly corresponds to TRBD1 (6 bases). Germline-derived CDR1 and CDR2 are MNHNY and SVGAGI (reference sequence). The length of the CDR3 is 16 residues. Between the trimmed V and J ends, which lost 2 bases and 10 bases, there was a span of 23 bases.